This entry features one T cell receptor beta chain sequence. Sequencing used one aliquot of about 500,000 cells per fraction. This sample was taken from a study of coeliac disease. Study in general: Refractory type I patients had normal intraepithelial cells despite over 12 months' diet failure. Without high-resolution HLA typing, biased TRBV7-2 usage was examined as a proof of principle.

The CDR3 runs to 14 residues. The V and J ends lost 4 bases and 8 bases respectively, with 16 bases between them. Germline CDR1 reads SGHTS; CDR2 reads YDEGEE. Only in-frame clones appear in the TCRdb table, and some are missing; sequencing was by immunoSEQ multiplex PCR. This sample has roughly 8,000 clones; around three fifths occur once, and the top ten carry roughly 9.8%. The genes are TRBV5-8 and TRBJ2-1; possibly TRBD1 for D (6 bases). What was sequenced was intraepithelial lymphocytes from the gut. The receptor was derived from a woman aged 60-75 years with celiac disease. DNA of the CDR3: TGTGCCAGCAGCCCACAGACAGGCCCCTATGAGCAGTTCTTC. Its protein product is CASSPQTGPYEQFF. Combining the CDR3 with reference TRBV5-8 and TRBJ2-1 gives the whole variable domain EAGVTQSPTHLIKTRGQQATLRCSPISGHTSVYWYQQALGLGLQFLLWYDEGEERNRGNFPPRFSGRQFPNYSSELNVNALELEDSALYLCASSPQTGPYEQFFGPGTRLTVL.